A single sample is the source of the 19 T cell receptor beta chains below, sequenced in a study of shared clonotypes between healthy human individuals. Some clones are missing from TCRdb's copy, which holds only in-frame ones; the method was immunoSEQ multiplex PCR. The sample comprises around 700,000 clones, 74% of which are singletons, and approximately 1.6% rests with the top ten. Sequenced sample: memory CD4+ T cells sorted from blood. Subset here: CD45RA-negative fraction. These receptors were taken from a woman aged 30 to 39 in good health.

This clone was detected a few times. The rearrangement joins TRBV7-2 to TRBJ2-3; the D is unclear. The CDR3 consists of 13 residues. The germline CDR1 and CDR2 sequences are SGHTA and FQGNSA. Trimming shortened V by 5 bases and J by 6 bases, and 12 bases separated the two germline ends. CDR3 sequence: CASSLPPLDTQYF. DNA for the CDR3: TGTGCCAGCAGCCTCCCCCCCCTGGATACGCAGTATTTT.

Regarding this clone: The same CDR3 also results from other DNA sequences found in this sample. This sequence joins TRBV27 and TRBJ2-3, with D tentatively TRBD2 (5 bases). The CDR3 covers 15 residues. V was clipped by 3 bases and J by 3 bases, with 13 bases between them. Germline V gene lookup returns CDR1 MNHEY and CDR2 SMNVEV (reference sequence). The DNA of the CDR3 is TGTGCCAGCAGTTTTATGGTCGGCGGGACAGATACGCAGTATTTT. This gives the protein CASSFMVGGTDTQYF.

J is TRBJ2-1 and V is TRBV6-1; 9 bases line up with TRBD1. V lost 4 bases to trimming and J lost 8 bases; unmatched junction nucleotides: 6. This CDR3 contains 14 residues. Germline lookup yields CDR1 MNHNS and CDR2 SASEGT. CDR3 loop: CASSGGQGRDEQFF. The CDR3 DNA sequence: TGTGCCAGCAGTGGGGGACAGGGAAGGGATGAGCAGTTCTTC.

There are a few counts of this clone. The chain uses TRBV27 and TRBJ2-4; D possibly corresponds to TRBD2 (6 bases). This CDR3 contains 16 residues. Deletions cut 3 bases from V and 3 bases from J, with 15 bases between. Germline CDR1 and CDR2: MNHEY and SMNVEV (reference sequence). DNA for the CDR3: TGTGCCAGCAGTTTGATCCTCGGGGGAGACAAAAACATTCAGTACTTC. Translation gives CASSLILGGDKNIQYF.

In its sample, this clone was seen many times. Other DNA variants within this sample encode the same CDR3. J is TRBJ1-2 and V is TRBV7-2; D is ambiguous. The CDR3 consists of 13 residues. Per germline, CDR1 SGHTA and CDR2 FQGNSA. The V and J ends lost 2 bases and 2 bases respectively, with 6 bases between them. CDR3 region: CASSLSQNYGYTF. CDR3 nucleotide sequence: TGTGCCAGCAGCTTATCGCAGAACTATGGCTACACCTTC.

The chain links TRBV15 to TRBJ2-1; D remains unclear. V was trimmed by 0 bases and J by 12 bases, leaving 12 bases between them. This CDR3 is 13 amino acids long. The V gene's germline CDR1 is LNHNV and CDR2 YYDKDF (reference sequence). The CDR3 loop reads CATSRETFSRQFF. DNA for the CDR3: TGTGCCACCAGCAGAGAAACTTTCTCGCGGCAGTTCTTC.

The genes are TRBV28 and TRBJ2-1, with 11 bases fitting TRBD2. The V and J ends lost 5 bases and 11 bases, in that order; junction bases with no gene match: 8. CDR3 length equals 14 residues. Germline CDR1 is MDHEN and CDR2 is SYDVKM. CDR3 nucleotides: TGTGCCAGCAGTCCCACACTAGCGGGAGTTCAGCAGTTCTTC. Its translation is CASSPTLAGVQQFF.

The chain combines TRBV11-2 with TRBJ2-7; TRBD1 matches at 7 bases. With 1 base clipped from V and 3 bases from J, the junction kept 6 bases outside the gene matches. CDR1 and CDR2 (germline): SGHAT, FQNNGV. The CDR3 is made up of 15 amino acids. The CDR3 protein is CASSLVTGLNYEQYF. Here the CDR3 DNA reads TGTGCCAGCAGCTTAGTGACAGGGCTAAACTACGAGCAGTACTTC.

This clone turned up a few times. The same CDR3 arises from other DNA sequences in this sample as well. The rearrangement uses TRBV5-1 and TRBJ2-1; 8 bases are shared with TRBD1. V lost 4 bases, J lost 2 bases, and 5 bases stayed unmatched. Germline V gene sequence: CDR1 SGHRS, CDR2 YFSETQ. This CDR3 has 15 amino acids. The CDR3 here is CASSPDRAAYNEQFF. The CDR3 DNA follows: TGCGCCAGCAGCCCGGACAGGGCGGCCTACAATGAGCAGTTCTTC.

The chain has TRBV7-9 and TRBJ2-4; D might be TRBD2 (6 bases). Deletions cut 1 base from V and 1 base from J, with 8 bases between. The CDR3 is made up of 15 amino acids. CDR1 SEHNR and CDR2 FQNEAQ come from the germline V gene (reference sequence). This CDR3 reads CASSLGGRAKNIQYF. The CDR3 DNA reads as TGTGCCAGCAGCTTAGGAGGGAGGGCCAAAAACATTCAGTACTTC.

The V and J genes are TRBV4-1 and TRBJ2-7; maybe TRBD2 (6 bases). This CDR3 spans 18 amino acids. The V and J ends lost 1 base and 4 bases respectively, with 23 bases between them. Looked up from germline, CDR1 is MGHRA and CDR2 is YSYEKL. CDR3 coding DNA: TGCGCCAGCAGCCAAGGGAGGCGGCTGGGACTGCTACGGTACGAGCAGTACTTC. This codes for CASSQGRRLGLLRYEQYF.

This clone has just one count. The gene calls are TRBV5-5 and TRBJ1-1; D is perhaps TRBD1 (5 bases). CDR3 size: 13 residues. V was pared by 3 bases and J by 3 bases, with 9 bases between. Germline V gene data show CDR1 as SGHKS and CDR2 as YYEKEE (reference sequence). This chain's CDR3 is CASSWGRDTEAFF. DNA for the CDR3: TGTGCCAGCAGCTGGGGCCGGGACACTGAAGCTTTCTTT.

This chain connects TRBV19 to TRBJ1-5; 7 bases line up with TRBD1. The trim removed 5 bases at V and 4 bases at J, leaving 5 bases unmatched. Germline V CDR1 and CDR2: LNHDA, SQIVND (reference sequence). The CDR3 spans 14 residues. The CDR3: CASSPSTGNQPQHF. The CDR3 nucleotides read TGTGCCAGTAGTCCTTCGACAGGGAATCAGCCCCAGCATTTT. Using reference TRBV19 and TRBJ1-5 for the parts outside the CDR3, the full variable domain is DGGITQSPKYLFRKEGQNVTLSCEQNLNHDAMYWYRQDPGQGLRLIYYSQIVNDFQKGDIAEGYSVSREKKESFPLTVTSAQKNPTAFYLCASSPSTGNQPQHFGDGTRLSIL.

The chain has TRBV10-2 and TRBJ2-3, with D unresolved. The CDR3 totals 11 residues. V lost 7 bases to trimming and J lost 5 bases, with 7 bases between them. The germline CDR1 and CDR2 sequences are WSHSY and SAAADI. CDR3 residues: CASNVGDTQYF. DNA of the CDR3: TGCGCCAGCAACGTAGGAGATACGCAGTATTTT.

The rearrangement uses TRBV6-1 and TRBJ2-7; D ambiguous. Germline CDR1 and CDR2: MNHNS and SASEGT. Trimming took off 6 bases at V and 6 bases at J, with 18 bases between the two ends. The CDR3 sequence is 14 residues long. CDR3 nucleotide sequence: TGTGCCAGCAGATCTTACGTCCCATCGGGCGAGCAGTACTTC. This encodes CASRSYVPSGEQYF.

The chain carries TRBV7-9 and TRBJ1-5; 9 nucleotides line up with TRBD1. This CDR3 spans 17 amino acids. Germline V gene sequence: CDR1 SEHNR, CDR2 FQNEAQ (reference sequence). The V and J ends lost 4 bases and 6 bases, in that order; junction bases with no gene match: 13. The CDR3 here is CASSSYVPGQGRQPQHF. The CDR3 nucleotides are TGTGCCAGCAGCTCCTATGTCCCGGGACAGGGTCGTCAGCCCCAGCATTTT.

This rearrangement joins TRBV2 to TRBJ2-2, with D perhaps assigned TRBD1 or TRBD2 (5 bases each). V lost 1 base and J 7 bases, leaving 13 bases between the germline ends. The CDR3 runs to 15 residues. Germline assignment: CDR1 SNHLY and CDR2 FYNNEI. Here the CDR3 DNA reads TGTGCCAGCAGTGAAGTGGCAGGGAGTGACGGGGAGCTGTTTTTT. Translated: CASSEVAGSDGELFF.

V usage is TRBV30 and J usage is TRBJ2-1, with 9 bases fitting TRBD1. Germline assignment: CDR1 GTSNPN and CDR2 SVGIG (reference sequence). Trimming removed 3 bases from V and 3 bases from J; junction bases left unmatched: 15. The CDR3 runs to 18 residues. CDR3 sequence: CAWSVGTGLGGHYNEQFF. CDR3 nucleotides: TGTGCCTGGAGCGTTGGGACAGGGCTGGGGGGGCACTACAATGAGCAGTTCTTC. Supplemented by reference TRBV30 and TRBJ2-1, the full variable domain reads SQTIHQWPATLVQPVGSPLSLECTVEGTSNPNLYWYRQAAGRGLQLLFYSVGIGQISSEVPQNLSASRPQDRQFILSSKKLLLSDSGFYLCAWSVGTGLGGHYNEQFFGPGTRLTVL.

V usage is TRBV10-3 and J usage is TRBJ2-7, with 9 bases matching TRBD2. Germline V CDR1 and CDR2: ENHRY, SYGVKD. This CDR3 contains 14 residues. V was clipped by 11 bases and J by 3 bases; unmatched bases: 11. CDR3 coding DNA: TGTGCCTCACGACTAGCGGAACAGTACTACGAGCAGTACTTC. Translation gives CASRLAEQYYEQYF.